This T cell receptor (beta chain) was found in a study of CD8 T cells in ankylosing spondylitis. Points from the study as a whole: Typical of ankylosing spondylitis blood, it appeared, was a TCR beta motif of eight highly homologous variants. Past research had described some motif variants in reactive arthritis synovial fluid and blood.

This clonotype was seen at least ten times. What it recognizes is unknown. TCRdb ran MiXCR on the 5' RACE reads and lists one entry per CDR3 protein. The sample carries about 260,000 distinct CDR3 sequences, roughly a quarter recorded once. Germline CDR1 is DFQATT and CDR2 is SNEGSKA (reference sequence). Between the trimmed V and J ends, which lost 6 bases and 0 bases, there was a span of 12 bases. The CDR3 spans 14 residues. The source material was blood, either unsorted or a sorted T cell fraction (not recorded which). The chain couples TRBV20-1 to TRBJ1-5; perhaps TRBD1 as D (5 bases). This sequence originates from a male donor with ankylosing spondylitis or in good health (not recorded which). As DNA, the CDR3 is TGCAGTGCCAGGGACGGGAGTAGCAATCAGCCCCAGCATTTT. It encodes CSARDGSSNQPQHF.